The T cell receptor (beta chain) under discussion was sequenced for a study of CD8 T cells in ankylosing spondylitis. Study conclusions and caveats: Ankylosing spondylitis blood appeared to carry a characteristic TCR beta motif of several highly homologous variants.

V lost 3 bases to trimming and J lost 8 bases, with 16 bases between them. CDR3 length equals 14 residues. Germline CDR1 MRHNA, CDR2 SNTAGT. This clonotype has at least ten counts. What it recognizes is unknown. TCRdb re-called the 5' RACE reads through MiXCR, storing one row per CDR3 protein. Of about 500,000 distinct CDR3 sequences in the sample, about 5.7% were seen once. The chain uses TRBV6-4 and TRBJ1-2; D call uncertain. Sequenced sample: blood, either unsorted or a sorted T cell fraction (not recorded which). The TCR comes from a male donor with ankylosing spondylitis. The CDR3 spells CASSEGSWSTGYTF. As DNA, the CDR3 is TGTGCCAGCAGTGAAGGCAGTTGGAGTACAGGCTACACCTTC.